Shown below are 4 T cell receptor beta chains from a single sample sequenced in a study of blood T cells in healthy people across ages. A J-beta primer mix and a sample-barcoded 5' primer were used in a second PCR of about 7 to 12 cycles. TCRdb used MiXCR to reprocess the 5' RACE reads, holding one entry per CDR3 protein. The sample has fewer than 650,000 distinct CDR3 sequences; roughly a quarter are singletons. This sample also appeared in a second study, on T cells of mothers and their children.

The sequencing sample was made of blood. All receptors come from a boy aged 2 to 9 in good health.

This chain uses TRBV19 with TRBJ2-1; D is tentatively TRBD1 or TRBD2 (5 bases each). Germline values: CDR1 LNHDA, CDR2 SQIVND (reference sequence). The CDR3 extends over 14 amino acids. Deletions cut 5 bases from V and 6 bases from J, with 14 bases between. The DNA for the CDR3 is TGTGCCAGTAGTTTCGCCAGAGGGGCCAATGAGCAGTTCTTC. Protein: CASSFARGANEQFF. Full variable domain (missing parts from reference TRBV19 and TRBJ2-1): DGGITQSPKYLFRKEGQNVTLSCEQNLNHDAMYWYRQDPGQGLRLIYYSQIVNDFQKGDIAEGYSVSREKKESFPLTVTSAQKNPTAFYLCASSFARGANEQFFGPGTRLTVL.

Only a few counts were recorded for this clonotype. The rearrangement uses TRBV20-1 and TRBJ1-4; no reliable D call. There are 12 residues in the CDR3. The V gene's germline CDR1 is DFQATT and CDR2 SNEGSKA (reference sequence). Trimming stripped 3 bases from V and 5 bases from J, with 7 bases between. In DNA, the CDR3 is TGCAGTGCTAGGAGTGAGAATGAAAAACTGTTTTTT. Translating it yields CSARSENEKLFF.

The chain combines TRBV6-5 with TRBJ2-2; TRBD2 is a possible D gene (6 bases). The CDR3 has 14 amino acids. Trimming removed 2 bases at V and 6 bases at J, with 10 bases between. Germline CDR1 MNHEY, CDR2 SVGAGI. CDR3 region: CASSYPSGAGELFF. In DNA, the CDR3 is TGTGCCAGCAGTTACCCGTCGGGGGCCGGGGAGCTGTTTTTT.

This rearrangement joins TRBV9 to TRBJ2-7; tentatively, D is TRBD2 (6 bases). V was trimmed by 0 bases and J by 3 bases, leaving 10 bases between them. Per the germline V gene, CDR1 is SGDLS and CDR2 is YYNGEE. This CDR3 has 14 residues. CDR3 in amino acids: CASSVGISGYEQYF. DNA for the CDR3: TGTGCCAGCAGCGTAGGAATTAGCGGCTACGAGCAGTACTTC.